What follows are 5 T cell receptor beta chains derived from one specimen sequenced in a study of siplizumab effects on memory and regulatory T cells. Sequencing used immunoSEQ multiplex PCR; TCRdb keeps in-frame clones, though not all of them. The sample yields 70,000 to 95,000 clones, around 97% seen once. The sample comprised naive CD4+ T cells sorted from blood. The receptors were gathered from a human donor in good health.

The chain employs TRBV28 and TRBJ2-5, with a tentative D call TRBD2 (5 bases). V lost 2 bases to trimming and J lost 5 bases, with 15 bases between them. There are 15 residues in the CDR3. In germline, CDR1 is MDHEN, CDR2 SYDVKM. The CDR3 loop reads CASSLLWAGWETQYF. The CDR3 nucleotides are TGTGCCAGCAGTTTACTGTGGGCGGGCTGGGAGACCCAGTACTTC.

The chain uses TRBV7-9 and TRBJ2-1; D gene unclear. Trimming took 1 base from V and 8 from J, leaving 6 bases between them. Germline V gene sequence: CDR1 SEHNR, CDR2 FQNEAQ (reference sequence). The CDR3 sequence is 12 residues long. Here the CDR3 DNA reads TGTGCCAGCAGCTTAGTAGGGTATGAGCAGTTCTTC. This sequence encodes CASSLVGYEQFF.

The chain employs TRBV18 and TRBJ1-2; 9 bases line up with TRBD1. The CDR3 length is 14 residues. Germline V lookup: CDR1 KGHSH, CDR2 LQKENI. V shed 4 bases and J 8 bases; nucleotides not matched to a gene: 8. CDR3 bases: TGTGCCAGCTCACTGGGACAGGGTTTAGGAGGCTACACCTTC. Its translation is CASSLGQGLGGYTF.

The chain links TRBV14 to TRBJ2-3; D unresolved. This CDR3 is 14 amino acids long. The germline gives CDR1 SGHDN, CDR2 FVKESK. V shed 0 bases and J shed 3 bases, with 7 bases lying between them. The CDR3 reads CASSQDYGTDTQYF. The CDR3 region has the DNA TGTGCCAGCAGCCAAGATTACGGAACAGATACGCAGTATTTT.

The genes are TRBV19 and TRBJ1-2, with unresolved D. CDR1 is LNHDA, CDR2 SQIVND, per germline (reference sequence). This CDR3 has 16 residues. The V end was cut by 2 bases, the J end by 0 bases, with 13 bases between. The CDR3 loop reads CASSIRGRPPNYGYTF. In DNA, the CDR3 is TGTGCCAGTAGTATACGTGGGCGGCCTCCTAACTATGGCTACACCTTC. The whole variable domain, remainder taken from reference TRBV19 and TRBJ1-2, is DGGITQSPKYLFRKEGQNVTLSCEQNLNHDAMYWYRQDPGQGLRLIYYSQIVNDFQKGDIAEGYSVSREKKESFPLTVTSAQKNPTAFYLCASSIRGRPPNYGYTFGSGTRLTVV.